Here is one T cell receptor beta chain with its context. Its antigen is as yet unknown. PCR amplification relied on 60 Vbeta primers (plus 13 Jbeta primers). Only in-frame clones appear in the TCRdb table, and some are missing; sequencing was by immunoSEQ multiplex PCR. The data show about 170,000 clones, under 90% seen once. Trimming shortened V by 0 bases and J by 7 bases, and 14 bases separated the two germline ends. Germline assignment: CDR1 SGDLS and CDR2 YYNGEE. This CDR3 is built from 14 residues. This sample is part of a study of cytomegalovirus exposure and HLA in healthy donors. Notes on the study in general: Some TCR beta chains (roughly 160 of them) were listed as cytomegalovirus-associated.

The rearrangement links TRBV9 to TRBJ2-7, with D tentatively TRBD2 (6 bases). The sequenced material came from PBMCs. This TCR derives from a young man in good health and CMV-seropositive. CDR3 protein: CASSVDRGTGEQYF. CDR3 in DNA: TGTGCCAGCAGCGTAGATCGGGGGACGGGGGAGCAGTACTTC.